This T cell receptor (beta chain) comes out of a study of T cell repertoires in cytomegalovirus infection. Study overall: Public TCR beta signatures indicated both CMV infection and matching HLA type. Study results and caveats: Cumulative public TCR beta family frequency identified CMV carriers with the relevant HLA. It was HLA-C-restricted CMV-specific TCR beta clonotypes that dominated the response ex vivo.

TCRdb reprocessed the reads with MiXCR, giving one entry per CDR3 protein. The sample includes 150,000 to 200,000 distinct CDR3 sequences, 28% of them seen just once. Germline CDR1 is SQVTM and CDR2 is ANQGSEA. V shed 5 bases and J shed 6 bases, with 16 bases lying between them. The CDR3 covers 14 residues. This clonotype was detected only a few times. Its antigen is unidentified. This sequence originates from a human donor in good health (CMV status not recorded). Some clones in this sample may be carry-over from other donors' samples. Sequencing input: PBMCs. The J gene is TRBJ2-2, the V gene TRBV29-1; TRBD1 is a possible D gene (6 bases). The CDR3 sequence: CSVMGHPGAGELFF. The DNA for the CDR3 is TGCAGCGTTATGGGACACCCTGGGGCCGGGGAGCTGTTTTTT.